Presented here are 10 T cell receptor beta chains from one specimen sequenced in a study of cytomegalovirus exposure and HLA in healthy donors. Primers included in the PCR were 60 Vbeta and 13 Jbeta primers. Measured with immunoSEQ multiplex PCR; TCRdb has only the in-frame clones, and not every one. The data hold about 140,000 clones, with 76% observed a single time. Material for sequencing was PBMCs. The receptor set was obtained from a man aged 40-55 years in good health and CMV-seronegative.

This clone has more than one count but fewer than ten. The rearrangement joins TRBV5-5 to TRBJ1-2; D not certain. V lost 0 bases, J lost 14 bases, and 14 bases lay in between. Germline V CDR1 and CDR2: SGHKS, YYEKEE (reference sequence). The CDR3 runs to 12 residues. CDR3 amino acids: CASSLEPGIGTF. The CDR3, as DNA: TGTGCCAGCAGCTTGGAACCGGGGATTGGGACCTTC.

The V call is TRBV6-4, the J call TRBJ1-6; no clear D. V was pared by 6 bases and J by 10 bases, with 16 bases between. This CDR3 has 14 residues. The germline gives CDR1 MRHNA, CDR2 SNTAGT. The DNA of the CDR3 is TGTGCCAGCAGACATACGGGGAAGGACTCACCCCTCCACTTT. Translated: CASRHTGKDSPLHF.

The rearrangement uses TRBV9 and TRBJ2-7; D gene unclear. Trimming stripped 0 bases from V and 2 bases from J, with 12 bases between. The CDR3 is 15 residues long. Germline CDR1 reads SGDLS; CDR2 reads YYNGEE. The CDR3 DNA sequence: TGTGCCAGCAGCGTAGGGTACGGGTTCACCTACGAGCAGTACTTC. Protein product: CASSVGYGFTYEQYF.

V usage is TRBV5-1 and J usage is TRBJ2-1; TRBD2 matches at 10 bases. Trimming removed 2 bases from V and 3 bases from J; junction bases left unmatched: 5. The germline V gene has CDR1 SGHRS and CDR2 YFSETQ. The CDR3 spans 16 residues. Here the CDR3 reads CASSFPGTSDYNEQFF. For the CDR3, the DNA is TGCGCCAGCAGCTTCCCGGGGACTAGCGACTACAATGAGCAGTTCTTC.

The V gene is TRBV13, the J gene TRBJ2-2; D possibly corresponds to TRBD2 (8 bases). Trimming left V 0 bases short and J 4 bases short, with 15 bases between. CDR3 size: 17 residues. The germline CDR1 and CDR2 sequences are PRHDT and FYEKMQ (reference sequence). This CDR3 reads CASSLGGLGGFTGELFF. For the CDR3, the DNA is TGTGCCAGCAGCTTAGGGGGACTAGGGGGCTTCACCGGGGAGCTGTTTTTT.

This clone was detected once. CDR3: CASSVGARVGSGYGYTF. The CDR3 DNA reads TGTGCCAGCAGCGTAGGGGCGCGGGTTGGGAGCGGCTATGGCTACACCTTC. The chain uses TRBV9 and TRBJ1-2, with D unresolved. There are 17 residues in the CDR3. Germline values: CDR1 SGDLS, CDR2 YYNGEE. V shed 0 bases and J shed 4 bases, with 19 bases lying between them.

There are a few counts of this clone. This chain joins TRBV28 and TRBJ1-2; TRBD1 aligns across 9 bases. Germline V gene lookup returns CDR1 MDHEN and CDR2 SYDVKM. This CDR3 region has 14 residues. J lost 6 bases, V lost 7 bases, and 9 bases had no gene match. CDR3 amino acids: CASINRGRLNGYTF. CDR3 DNA: TGTGCCAGCATAAACAGGGGGCGCTTAAATGGCTACACCTTC.

This rearrangement joins TRBV28 to TRBJ2-4, with 7 bases that match TRBD1. V lost 3 bases and J lost 1; bases outside the gene matches: 0. The CDR3 contains 14 residues. Germline CDR1 MDHEN, CDR2 SYDVKM. The DNA of the CDR3 is TGTGCCAGCAGTTTCAGGGGGGCCAAAAACATTCAGTACTTC. This translates into CASSFRGAKNIQYF.

The chain has TRBV30 and TRBJ1-5; D unclear. The length of the CDR3 is 16 residues. The germline V gene encodes CDR1 GTSNPN and CDR2 SVGIG (reference sequence). Trimming stripped 1 base from V and 0 bases from J, with 13 bases between. CDR3 bases: TGTGCCTGGAGTGAAGGGCCGGGATATAGCAATCAGCCCCAGCATTTT. This codes for CAWSEGPGYSNQPQHF.

CDR3 DNA: TGTGCCAGCAGCAGGGACTCCAATCAGCCCCAGCATTTT. It yields the protein CASSRDSNQPQHF. The rearrangement joins TRBV25-1 to TRBJ1-5; D possibly corresponds to TRBD1 (5 bases). Trimming shortened V by 6 bases and J by 3 bases, and 9 bases separated the two germline ends. The V gene's germline CDR1 is MGHDK and CDR2 SYGVNS. This CDR3 region has 13 residues. The whole variable domain, remainder taken from reference TRBV25-1 and TRBJ1-5, is EADIYQTPRYLVIGTGKKITLECSQTMGHDKMYWYQQDPGMELHLIHYSYGVNSTEKGDLSSESTVSRIRTEHFPLTLESARPSHTSQYLCASSRDSNQPQHFGDGTRLSIL.